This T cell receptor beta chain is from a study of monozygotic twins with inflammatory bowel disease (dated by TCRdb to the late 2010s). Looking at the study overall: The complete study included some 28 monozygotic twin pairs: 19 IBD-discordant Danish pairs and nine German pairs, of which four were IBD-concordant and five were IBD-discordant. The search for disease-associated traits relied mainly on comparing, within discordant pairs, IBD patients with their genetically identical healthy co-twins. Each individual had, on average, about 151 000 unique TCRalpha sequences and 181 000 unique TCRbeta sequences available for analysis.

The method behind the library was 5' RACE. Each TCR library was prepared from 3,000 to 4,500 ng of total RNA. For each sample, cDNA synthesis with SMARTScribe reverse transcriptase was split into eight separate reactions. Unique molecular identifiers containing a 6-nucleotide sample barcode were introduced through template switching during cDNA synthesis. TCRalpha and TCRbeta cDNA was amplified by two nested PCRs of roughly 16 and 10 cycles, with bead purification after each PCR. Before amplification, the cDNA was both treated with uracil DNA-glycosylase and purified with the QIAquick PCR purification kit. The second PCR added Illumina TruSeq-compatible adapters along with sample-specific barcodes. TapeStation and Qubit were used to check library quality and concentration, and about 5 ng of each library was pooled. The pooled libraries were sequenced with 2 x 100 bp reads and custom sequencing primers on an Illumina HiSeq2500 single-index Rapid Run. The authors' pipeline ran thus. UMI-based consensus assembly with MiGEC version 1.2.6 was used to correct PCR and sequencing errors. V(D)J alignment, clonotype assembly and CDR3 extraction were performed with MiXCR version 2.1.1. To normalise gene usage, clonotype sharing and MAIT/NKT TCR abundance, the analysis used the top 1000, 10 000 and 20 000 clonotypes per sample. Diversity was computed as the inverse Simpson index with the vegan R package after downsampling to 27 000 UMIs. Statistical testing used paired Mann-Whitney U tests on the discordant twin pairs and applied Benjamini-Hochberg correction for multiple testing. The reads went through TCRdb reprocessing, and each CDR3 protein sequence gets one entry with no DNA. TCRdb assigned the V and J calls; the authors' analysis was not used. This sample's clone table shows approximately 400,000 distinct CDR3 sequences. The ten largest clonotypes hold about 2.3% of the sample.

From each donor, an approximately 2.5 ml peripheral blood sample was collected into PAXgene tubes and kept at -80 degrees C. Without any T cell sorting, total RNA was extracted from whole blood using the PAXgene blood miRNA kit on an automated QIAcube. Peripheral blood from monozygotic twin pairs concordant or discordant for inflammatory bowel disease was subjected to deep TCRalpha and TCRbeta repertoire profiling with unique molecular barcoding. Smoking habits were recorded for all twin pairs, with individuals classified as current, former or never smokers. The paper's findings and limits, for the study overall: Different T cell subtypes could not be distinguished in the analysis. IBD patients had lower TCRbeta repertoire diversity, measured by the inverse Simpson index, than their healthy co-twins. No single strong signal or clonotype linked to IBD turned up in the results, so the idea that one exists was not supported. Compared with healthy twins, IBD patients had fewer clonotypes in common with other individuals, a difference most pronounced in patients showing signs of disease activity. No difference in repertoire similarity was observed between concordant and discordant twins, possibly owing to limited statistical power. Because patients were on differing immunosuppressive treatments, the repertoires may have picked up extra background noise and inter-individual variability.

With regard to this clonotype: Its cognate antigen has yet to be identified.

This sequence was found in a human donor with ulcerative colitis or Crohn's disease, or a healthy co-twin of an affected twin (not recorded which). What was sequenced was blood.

The CDR3 loop reads CASSHWGRIGSTGELFF. The rearranged segments are TRBV3-1 and TRBJ2-2; TCRdb designates TRBD1, a call that cannot be tested without DNA. Including the terminal cysteine and phenylalanine, the CDR3 comprises 17 residues. Nucleotide data are not available. As encoded in the germline V gene (reference sequence), CDR1 is LGHDT while CDR2 is YNNKEL.